These T cell receptor beta chains were read from a single sample in a study of identical twins. One entry per CDR3 protein results from TCRdb running MiXCR on the 5' RACE reads. This table holds 500,000 to 700,000 distinct CDR3 sequences, just over 7% found once. Another study also made use of these data, one on yellow fever vaccine responses in identical twins.

The sample consisted of PBMCs. Receptors were obtained from a woman younger than 35 in good health. Each CDR3 is given with its conserved first and last residue. Each record gives: J gene, clone size, D gene, V gene, CDR3 protein, CDR3 DNA. D genes are given only for firm matches. Clone size is shown for a subset of rows, as once, few, many or a class of expanded clone.

J gene: TRBJ2-1
clone size: few
D gene: -
V gene: TRBV2
CDR3 protein: CASSELRGISWNEQFF
CDR3 DNA: TGTGCCAGCAGTGAACTGCGGGGCATTAGTTGGAATGAGCAGTTCTTC

J gene: TRBJ2-7
clone size: -
D gene: -
V gene: TRBV24-1
CDR3 protein: CARGIYPNEQYF
CDR3 DNA: TGTGCCAGGGGGATTTATCCTAACGAGCAGTACTTC

J gene: TRBJ2-1
clone size: -
D gene: TRBD1
V gene: TRBV6-5
CDR3 protein: CASSYSADRAGYNEQFF
CDR3 DNA: TGTGCCAGCAGTTACTCCGCGGACAGGGCGGGGTACAATGAGCAGTTCTTC

J gene: TRBJ2-2
clone size: -
D gene: -
V gene: TRBV11-3
CDR3 protein: CASSFFAANTGELFF
CDR3 DNA: TGTGCCAGCAGCTTCTTCGCGGCGAACACCGGGGAGCTGTTTTTT

J gene: TRBJ2-5
clone size: many
D gene: -
V gene: TRBV5-1
CDR3 protein: CASSLRGGEETQYF
CDR3 DNA: TGCGCCAGCAGCCTAAGGGGCGGGGAAGAGACCCAGTACTTC

J gene: TRBJ1-3
clone size: many
D gene: -
V gene: TRBV12-3/TRBV12-4
CDR3 protein: CASSLGFLGNTIYF
CDR3 DNA: TGTGCCAGCAGTTTAGGATTCCTTGGAAACACCATATATTTT

J gene: TRBJ2-7
clone size: few
D gene: -
V gene: TRBV7-9
CDR3 protein: CASSLSGAGYEQYF
CDR3 DNA: TGTGCCAGCAGCTTATCGGGTGCTGGCTACGAGCAGTACTTC

J gene: TRBJ1-2
clone size: few
D gene: -
V gene: TRBV28
CDR3 protein: CASSRLDGYTF
CDR3 DNA: TGTGCCAGCAGTCGCTTGGACGGCTACACCTTC

J gene: TRBJ2-3
clone size: -
D gene: -
V gene: TRBV7-9
CDR3 protein: CASSRYMTSTDTQYF
CDR3 DNA: TGTGCCAGCAGCCGTTACATGACTAGCACAGATACGCAGTATTTT

J gene: TRBJ1-1
clone size: few
D gene: TRBD1
V gene: TRBV12-3/TRBV12-4
CDR3 protein: CASRNRGTGTEAFF
CDR3 DNA: TGTGCCAGCAGGAACAGGGGGACGGGCACTGAAGCTTTCTTT

J gene: TRBJ2-2
clone size: -
D gene: TRBD2
V gene: TRBV12-3/TRBV12-4
CDR3 protein: CASSLVVSLAGGSTGELFF
CDR3 DNA: TGTGCCAGCAGTTTAGTGGTCTCACTAGCGGGAGGTAGCACCGGGGAGCTGTTTTTT

J gene: TRBJ2-4
clone size: many
D gene: -
V gene: TRBV5-1
CDR3 protein: CAIDATFKNIQYF
CDR3 DNA: TGCGCCATTGACGCCACTTTCAAAAACATTCAGTACTTC

J gene: TRBJ2-1
clone size: many
D gene: -
V gene: TRBV12-3/TRBV12-4
CDR3 protein: CASSLPSNEQFF
CDR3 DNA: TGTGCCAGCAGTCTACCTAGCAATGAGCAGTTCTTC

J gene: TRBJ1-1
clone size: many
D gene: -
V gene: TRBV10-3
CDR3 protein: CAISESPGSNEAFF
CDR3 DNA: TGTGCCATCAGTGAATCTCCGGGCTCAAATGAAGCTTTCTTT

J gene: TRBJ2-3
clone size: few
D gene: TRBD2
V gene: TRBV27
CDR3 protein: CASSLVRGGSDTQYF
CDR3 DNA: TGTGCCAGCAGTTTAGTCCGGGGGGGCAGCGATACGCAGTATTTT

J gene: TRBJ2-1
clone size: -
D gene: -
V gene: TRBV27
CDR3 protein: CASSKREEQFF
CDR3 DNA: TGTGCCAGCAGTAAACGGGAGGAGCAGTTCTTC

J gene: TRBJ2-1
clone size: many
D gene: -
V gene: TRBV10-3
CDR3 protein: CAISESGRDHHEQFF
CDR3 DNA: TGTGCCATCAGTGAGTCCGGCAGGGATCATCATGAGCAGTTCTTC

J gene: TRBJ2-7
clone size: -
D gene: -
V gene: TRBV6-1
CDR3 protein: CASSEGSGLYEQYF
CDR3 DNA: TGTGCCAGCAGTGAAGGGTCAGGGCTCTACGAGCAGTACTTC

J gene: TRBJ2-1
clone size: many
D gene: TRBD2
V gene: TRBV12-3/TRBV12-4
CDR3 protein: CASSPSSGNNNEQFF
CDR3 DNA: TGTGCCAGCAGTCCGTCTAGCGGGAATAACAATGAGCAGTTCTTC

J gene: TRBJ2-5
clone size: -
D gene: -
V gene: TRBV7-9
CDR3 protein: CASSLNGPQETQYF
CDR3 DNA: TGTGCCAGCAGCTTGAACGGACCCCAAGAGACCCAGTACTTC

J gene: TRBJ2-1
clone size: -
D gene: -
V gene: TRBV5-1
CDR3 protein: CASSLEGSNDEQFF
CDR3 DNA: TGCGCCAGCAGCTTGGAGGGATCGAACGATGAGCAGTTCTTC

J gene: TRBJ2-2
clone size: many
D gene: -
V gene: TRBV20-1
CDR3 protein: CSATGTANTGELFF
CDR3 DNA: TGCAGTGCTACCGGGACTGCGAACACCGGGGAGCTGTTTTTT

J gene: TRBJ2-1
clone size: many
D gene: TRBD2
V gene: TRBV27
CDR3 protein: CASSLLSGGNNEQFF
CDR3 DNA: TGTGCCAGCAGTTTATTGTCGGGAGGGAACAATGAGCAGTTCTTC

J gene: TRBJ2-2
clone size: -
D gene: -
V gene: TRBV24-1
CDR3 protein: CATSDLGGLNTGELFF
CDR3 DNA: TGTGCCACCAGTGATTTGGGGGGGCTGAACACCGGGGAGCTGTTTTTT

J gene: TRBJ1-1
clone size: many
D gene: TRBD1
V gene: TRBV6-1
CDR3 protein: CASSAFQGAGAFF
CDR3 DNA: TGTGCCAGCAGTGCTTTCCAGGGGGCAGGGGCCTTCTTT

J gene: TRBJ2-5
clone size: many
D gene: -
V gene: TRBV5-1
CDR3 protein: CASSLEPQGLQETQYF
CDR3 DNA: TGCGCCAGCAGCTTGGAGCCTCAGGGGCTACAAGAGACCCAGTACTTC

J gene: TRBJ2-7
clone size: few
D gene: -
V gene: TRBV7-9
CDR3 protein: CASSPPDNSYEQYF
CDR3 DNA: TGTGCCAGCAGCCCACCCGACAACTCCTACGAGCAGTACTTC

J gene: TRBJ1-3
clone size: few
D gene: TRBD1
V gene: TRBV12-3/TRBV12-4
CDR3 protein: CASSQGGPSGRNTIYF
CDR3 DNA: TGTGCCAGCAGTCAGGGGGGGCCATCCGGGAGAAACACCATATATTTT

J gene: TRBJ2-5
clone size: -
D gene: -
V gene: TRBV21-1
CDR3 protein: CASSKGQASQETQYF
CDR3 DNA: TGTGCCAGCAGCAAAGGACAGGCTTCCCAAGAGACCCAGTACTTC

J gene: TRBJ2-2
clone size: many
D gene: -
V gene: TRBV29-1
CDR3 protein: CSAPLLDSYNTGELFF
CDR3 DNA: TGCAGCGCTCCTCTTCTGGACTCTTACAACACCGGGGAGCTGTTTTTT

J gene: TRBJ2-7
clone size: -
D gene: -
V gene: TRBV13
CDR3 protein: CASSFIAAYEQYF
CDR3 DNA: TGTGCCAGCAGCTTCATTGCGGCGTACGAGCAGTACTTC

J gene: TRBJ2-1
clone size: many
D gene: -
V gene: TRBV5-1
CDR3 protein: CASSLVAHSGVNEQFF
CDR3 DNA: TGCGCCAGCAGCTTGGTTGCCCACTCCGGGGTGAATGAGCAGTTCTTC

J gene: TRBJ2-3
clone size: few
D gene: -
V gene: TRBV7-8
CDR3 protein: CASSLGLSDTQYF
CDR3 DNA: TGTGCCAGCAGCTTAGGACTTTCAGATACGCAGTATTTT

J gene: TRBJ1-2
clone size: many
D gene: TRBD1
V gene: TRBV7-9
CDR3 protein: CASSTGDPYGYTF
CDR3 DNA: TGTGCCAGCAGCACAGGGGATCCCTATGGCTACACCTTC

J gene: TRBJ2-3
clone size: -
D gene: -
V gene: TRBV5-1
CDR3 protein: CASSLDRTTRTDTQYF
CDR3 DNA: TGCGCCAGCAGCTTGGACAGGACGACTCGCACAGATACGCAGTATTTT

J gene: TRBJ2-1
clone size: -
D gene: -
V gene: TRBV6-5
CDR3 protein: CASSSHGSYNEQFF
CDR3 DNA: TGTGCCAGCAGTTCACACGGGTCCTACAATGAGCAGTTCTTC

J gene: TRBJ2-1
clone size: -
D gene: TRBD2
V gene: TRBV4-1
CDR3 protein: CASSQARVRREGYQSSYNEQFF
CDR3 DNA: TGCGCCAGCAGCCAAGCCCGAGTCCGGCGGGAGGGATACCAATCCTCCTACAATGAGCAGTTCTTC

J gene: TRBJ1-1
clone size: few
D gene: -
V gene: TRBV11-1
CDR3 protein: CASSLDYGSRSMNTEAFF
CDR3 DNA: TGTGCCAGCAGCTTAGACTACGGTTCTCGGTCTATGAACACTGAAGCTTTCTTT

J gene: TRBJ2-3
clone size: many
D gene: -
V gene: TRBV7-8
CDR3 protein: CASSPLAVSTDTQYF
CDR3 DNA: TGTGCCAGCAGCCCGTTAGCGGTTAGCACAGATACGCAGTATTTT

J gene: TRBJ2-1
clone size: -
D gene: TRBD2
V gene: TRBV3-1
CDR3 protein: CASSHGGTEQFF
CDR3 DNA: TGTGCCAGCAGCCACGGGGGGACTGAGCAGTTCTTC